This TCR beta chain was identified in a study of OX40 agonist ivuxolimab in advanced cancers. On the study more broadly: Three individuals attained partial responses, comprising one hepatocellular carcinoma case and two cutaneous melanoma cases.

There are 16 residues in the CDR3. Germline V gene data show CDR1 as MNHNS and CDR2 as SASEGT. V was trimmed by 1 base and J by 7 bases, leaving 16 bases between them. Study-level results: Nonresponders included some who also had low normalized T-cell clonal expansion.

Some clones are missing from TCRdb's copy, which holds only in-frame ones; the method was immunoSEQ multiplex PCR. This table has about 50,000 clones, around 90% appearing once. Of note for this clone: The antigen remains unidentified.

This material consisted of CD4+ or CD8+ T cells sorted from blood, taken in a trial of the OX40 agonist ivuxolimab. The receptor was derived from an adult with an advanced solid tumor such as melanoma, head and neck, liver or kidney cancer. This chain joins TRBV6-1 and TRBJ1-4, with D perhaps TRBD1 (5 bases). In DNA, the CDR3 is TGTGCCAGCAGTGAAGAATTTGGGGGGTTCAGTGAAAAACTGTTTTTT. It encodes CASSEEFGGFSEKLFF.